This T cell receptor (beta chain) was identified in a study of blood T cell repertoires in COVID-19. The overall study: The origin of the acute and convalescent COVID-19 samples was the United States, Italy and Spain. PBMCs, B-cell-depleted T cells, or T cells were the source of the cDNA or gDNA that made up the material.

This CDR3 has 16 residues. Trimming removed 2 bases from V and 5 bases from J; junction bases left unmatched: 11. Germline CDR1 and CDR2: ENHRY and SYGVKD. How the authors handled the data: The assay estimated nucleated cells by amplifying reference gene primers. Here immunoSEQ multiplex PCR was the method, and the copy in TCRdb shows in-frame clones only, minus some. V and J calls and clone size are as listed in that table; D and trimming were resolved from the DNA. The top ten hold roughly 1.6% of the sample, which has a few hundred thousand clones, 86% seen once. The chain recombines TRBV10-3 with TRBJ1-2; TRBD1 matches 7 bases. The clonotype comes from a woman aged 50 to 60 with acute or convalescent COVID-19. Sequences were obtained from peripheral blood. The chain's CDR3 is CAISEGALTGRYGYTF. Written as DNA, the CDR3 is TGTGCCATCAGTGAGGGCGCCCTGACAGGGCGGTATGGCTACACCTTC.